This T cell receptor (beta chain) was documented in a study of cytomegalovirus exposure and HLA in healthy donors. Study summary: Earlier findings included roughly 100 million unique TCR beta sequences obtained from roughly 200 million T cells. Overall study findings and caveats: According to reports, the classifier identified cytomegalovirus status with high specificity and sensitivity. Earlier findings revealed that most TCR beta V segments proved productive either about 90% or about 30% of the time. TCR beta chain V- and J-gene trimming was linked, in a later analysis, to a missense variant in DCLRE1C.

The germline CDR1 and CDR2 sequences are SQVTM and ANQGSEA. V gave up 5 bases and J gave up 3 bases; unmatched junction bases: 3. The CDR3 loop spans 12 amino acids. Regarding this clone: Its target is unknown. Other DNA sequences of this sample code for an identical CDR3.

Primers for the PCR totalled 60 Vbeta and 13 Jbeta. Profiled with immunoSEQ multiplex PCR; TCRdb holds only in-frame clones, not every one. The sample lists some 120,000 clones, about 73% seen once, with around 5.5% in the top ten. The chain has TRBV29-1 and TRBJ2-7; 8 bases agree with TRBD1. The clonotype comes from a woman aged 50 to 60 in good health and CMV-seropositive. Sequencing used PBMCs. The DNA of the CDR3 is TGCAGCGTTCGACAGGGGAGCTACGAGCAGTACTTC. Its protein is CSVRQGSYEQYF.